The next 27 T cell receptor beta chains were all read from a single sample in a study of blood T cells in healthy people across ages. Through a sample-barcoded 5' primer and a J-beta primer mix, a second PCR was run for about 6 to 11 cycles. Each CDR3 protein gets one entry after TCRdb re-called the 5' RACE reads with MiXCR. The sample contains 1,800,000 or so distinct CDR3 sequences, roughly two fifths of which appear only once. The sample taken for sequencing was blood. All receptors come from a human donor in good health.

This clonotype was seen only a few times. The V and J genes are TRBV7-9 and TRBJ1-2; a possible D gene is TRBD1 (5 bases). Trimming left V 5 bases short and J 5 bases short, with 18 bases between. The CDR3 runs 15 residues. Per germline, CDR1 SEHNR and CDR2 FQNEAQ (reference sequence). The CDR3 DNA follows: TGTGCCAGCAGCCCAGGACGGCCCGACAGATATGGCTACACCTTC. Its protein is CASSPGRPDRYGYTF.

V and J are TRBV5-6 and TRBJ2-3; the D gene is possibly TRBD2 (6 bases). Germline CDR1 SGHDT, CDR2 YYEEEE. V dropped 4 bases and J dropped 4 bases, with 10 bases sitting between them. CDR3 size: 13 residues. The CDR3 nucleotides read TGTGCCAGCAGCCCCAAGCGGGCAGATACGCAGTATTTT. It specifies CASSPKRADTQYF.

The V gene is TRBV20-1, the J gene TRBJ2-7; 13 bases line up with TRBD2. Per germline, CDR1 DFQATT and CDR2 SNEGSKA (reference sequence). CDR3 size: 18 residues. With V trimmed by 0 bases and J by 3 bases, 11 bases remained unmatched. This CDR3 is CSARDGYPGTSGVYEQYF. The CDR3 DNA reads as TGCAGTGCTAGAGATGGGTACCCCGGGACTAGCGGGGTCTACGAGCAGTACTTC.

The CDR3 loop reads CASSRSSTDSSKNIQYF. For the CDR3, the DNA is TGTGCCAGCAGCCGATCTTCCACAGACAGTTCCAAAAACATTCAGTACTTC. The chain has TRBV3-1 and TRBJ2-4; a weak D match, TRBD1 (5 bases). The CDR3 sequence is 17 residues long. The germline CDR1 and CDR2 sequences are LGHDT and YNNKEL (reference sequence). The V and J ends lost 4 bases and 2 bases respectively, with 18 bases between them.

CDR3 sequence: CASSPRHPAANGYTF. The CDR3 DNA follows: TGTGCCAGCAGCCCACGACACCCTGCGGCCAATGGCTACACCTTC. The chain employs TRBV7-6 and TRBJ1-2; D ambiguous. The CDR3 has 15 amino acids. Per germline, CDR1 SGHVS and CDR2 FNYEAQ. V lost 5 bases to trimming and J lost 6 bases, with 19 bases between them. The variable domain in full, with the rest retrieved from reference TRBV7-6 and TRBJ1-2, is GAGVSQSPRYKVTKRGQDVALRCDPISGHVSLYWYRQALGQGPEFLTYFNYEAQQDKSGLPNDRFSAERPEGSISTLTIQRTEQRDSAMYRCASSPRHPAANGYTFGSGTRLTVV.

DNA for the CDR3: TGTGCCAGCAGACCCTCGGGGGAACGTGGCTATGGCTACACCTTC. It encodes CASRPSGERGYGYTF. The chain couples TRBV7-9 to TRBJ1-2; TRBD1 is a possible D gene (5 bases). The CDR3 runs 15 residues. CDR1 SEHNR and CDR2 FQNEAQ come from the germline V gene (reference sequence). V lost 6 bases and J lost 4, with 18 bases in between.

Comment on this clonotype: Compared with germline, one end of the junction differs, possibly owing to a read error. The DNA for the CDR3 is TGTGCCAGCAGCCTTGACAGGGGGCGCCACAATGAGCAGTTCTTC. Translated, it gives CASSLDRGRHNEQFF. The chain is built from TRBV5-1 and TRBJ2-1, with 10 bases lining up with TRBD1. The CDR3 has 15 residues. CDR1 SGHRS and CDR2 YFSETQ come from the germline V gene.

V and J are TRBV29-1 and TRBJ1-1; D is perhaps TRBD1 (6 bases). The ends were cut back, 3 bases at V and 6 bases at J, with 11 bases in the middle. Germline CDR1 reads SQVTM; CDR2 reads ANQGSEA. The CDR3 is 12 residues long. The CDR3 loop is CSVEWGAAEAFF. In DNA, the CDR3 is TGCAGCGTTGAGTGGGGGGCGGCTGAAGCTTTCTTT.

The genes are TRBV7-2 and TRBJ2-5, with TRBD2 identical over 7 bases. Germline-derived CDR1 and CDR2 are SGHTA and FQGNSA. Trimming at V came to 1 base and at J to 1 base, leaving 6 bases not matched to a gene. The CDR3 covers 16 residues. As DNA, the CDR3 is TGTGCCAGCAGCTTAGGGGCACTAGCGCTCCAAGAGACCCAGTACTTC. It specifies CASSLGALALQETQYF.

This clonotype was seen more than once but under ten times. CDR3 nucleotide sequence: TGCGCCAGCAGCCCGGACAGCACCACAGATACGCAGTATTTT. Translated: CASSPDSTTDTQYF. The V call is TRBV4-1, the J call TRBJ2-3, with D possibly being TRBD1 (6 bases). Germline V gives CDR1 MGHRA, CDR2 YSYEKL. The CDR3 extends over 14 amino acids. Trimming removed 4 bases at V and 2 bases at J, with 10 bases between.

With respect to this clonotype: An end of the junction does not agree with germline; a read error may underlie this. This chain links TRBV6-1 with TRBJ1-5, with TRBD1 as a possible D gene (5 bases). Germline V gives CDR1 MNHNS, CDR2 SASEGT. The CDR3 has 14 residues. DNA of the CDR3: TGTGTCAGCAGTGAACAGTCGGGGGATCAGCCCCAGCATTTT. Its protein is CVSSEQSGDQPQHF.

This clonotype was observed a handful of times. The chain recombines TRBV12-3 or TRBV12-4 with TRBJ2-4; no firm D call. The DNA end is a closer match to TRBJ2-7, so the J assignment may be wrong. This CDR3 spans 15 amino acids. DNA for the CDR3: TGTGCCAGCAGAGTGAGCCTGGCCTCGGTTGACGAGCAGTACTTC. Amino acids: CASRVSLASVDEQYF.

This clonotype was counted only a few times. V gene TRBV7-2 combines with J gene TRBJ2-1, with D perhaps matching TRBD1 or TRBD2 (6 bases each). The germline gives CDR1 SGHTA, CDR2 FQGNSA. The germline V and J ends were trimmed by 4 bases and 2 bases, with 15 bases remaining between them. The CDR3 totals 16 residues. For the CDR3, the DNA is TGTGCCAGCAGCTCAAATAGGGGGGAGGCCTACAATGAGCAGTTCTTC. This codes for CASSSNRGEAYNEQFF.

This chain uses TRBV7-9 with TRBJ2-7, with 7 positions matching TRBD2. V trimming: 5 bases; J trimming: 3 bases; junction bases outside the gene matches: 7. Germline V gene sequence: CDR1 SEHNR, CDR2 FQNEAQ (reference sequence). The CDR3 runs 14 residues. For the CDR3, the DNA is TGTGCCAGCAGCCTGACTAGCTCGTTCTACGAGCAGTACTTC. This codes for CASSLTSSFYEQYF.

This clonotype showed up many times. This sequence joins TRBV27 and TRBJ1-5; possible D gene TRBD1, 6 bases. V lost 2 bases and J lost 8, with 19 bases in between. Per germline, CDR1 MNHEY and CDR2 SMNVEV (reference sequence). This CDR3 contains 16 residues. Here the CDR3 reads CASSLATGHPPKPQHF. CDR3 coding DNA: TGTGCCAGCAGTTTAGCCACGGGACACCCACCGAAGCCCCAGCATTTT.

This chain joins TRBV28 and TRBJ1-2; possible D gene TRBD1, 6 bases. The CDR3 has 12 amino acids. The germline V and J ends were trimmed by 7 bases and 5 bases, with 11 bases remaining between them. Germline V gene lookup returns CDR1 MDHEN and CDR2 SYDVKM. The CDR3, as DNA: TGTGCCAGCACATTAAGGGGGTATGGCTACACCTTC. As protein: CASTLRGYGYTF.

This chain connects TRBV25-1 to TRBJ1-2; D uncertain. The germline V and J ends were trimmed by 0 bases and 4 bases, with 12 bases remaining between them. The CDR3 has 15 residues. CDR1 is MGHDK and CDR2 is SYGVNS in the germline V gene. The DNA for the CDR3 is TGTGCCAGCAGTGAATATGGGCAAGGACGCTATGGCTACACCTTC. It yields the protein CASSEYGQGRYGYTF.

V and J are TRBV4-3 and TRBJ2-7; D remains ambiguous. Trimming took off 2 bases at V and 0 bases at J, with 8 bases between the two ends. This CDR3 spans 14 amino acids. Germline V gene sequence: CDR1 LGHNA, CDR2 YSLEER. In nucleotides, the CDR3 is TGCGCCAGCAGCCAACATGGCAACTCCTACGAGCAGTACTTC. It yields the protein CASSQHGNSYEQYF.

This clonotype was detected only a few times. CDR3 DNA sequence: TGTGCCAGCAGTCGCGACCGGGACGGTGCCTCACCCCTCCACTTT. This gives the protein CASSRDRDGASPLHF. The rearrangement links TRBV7-6 to TRBJ1-6; the D gene is possibly TRBD1 (5 bases). The CDR3 is 15 residues long. Germline lookup yields CDR1 SGHVS and CDR2 FNYEAQ. Trimming pared 6 bases from V and 10 bases from J, leaving 19 bases between.

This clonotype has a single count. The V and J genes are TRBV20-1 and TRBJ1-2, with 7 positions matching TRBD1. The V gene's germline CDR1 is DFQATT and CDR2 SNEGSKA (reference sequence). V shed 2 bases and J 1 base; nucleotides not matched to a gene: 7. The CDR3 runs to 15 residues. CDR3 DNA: TGCAGTGCTAGACCTAGGCAGGGGGTTAACTATGGCTACACCTTC. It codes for CSARPRQGVNYGYTF.

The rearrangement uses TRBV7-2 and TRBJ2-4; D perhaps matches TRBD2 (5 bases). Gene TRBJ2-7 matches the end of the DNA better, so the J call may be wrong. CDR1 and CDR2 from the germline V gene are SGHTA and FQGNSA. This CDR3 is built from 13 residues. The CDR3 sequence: CASSFNFGDEQYF. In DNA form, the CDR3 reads TGTGCCAGCAGCTTTAATTTCGGGGACGAGCAGTACTTC.

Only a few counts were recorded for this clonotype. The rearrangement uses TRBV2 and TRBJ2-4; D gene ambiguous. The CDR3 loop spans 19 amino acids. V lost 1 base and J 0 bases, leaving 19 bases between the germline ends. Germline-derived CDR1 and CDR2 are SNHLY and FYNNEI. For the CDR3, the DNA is TGTGCCAGCAGTGAAGAGATGGCCTCGGATCGGGTAGCCAAAAACATTCAGTACTTC. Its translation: CASSEEMASDRVAKNIQYF. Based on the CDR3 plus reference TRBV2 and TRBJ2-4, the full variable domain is EPEVTQTPSHQVTQMGQEVILRCVPISNHLYFYWYRQILGQKVEFLVSFYNNEISEKSEIFDDQFSVERPDGSNFTLKIRSTKLEDSAMYFCASSEEMASDRVAKNIQYFGAGTRLSVL.

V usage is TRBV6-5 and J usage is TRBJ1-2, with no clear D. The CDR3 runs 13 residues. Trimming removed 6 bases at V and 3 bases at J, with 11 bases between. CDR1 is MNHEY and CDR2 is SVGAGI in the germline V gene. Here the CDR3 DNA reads TGTGCCAGCAGACCGGACGGGGACTATGGCTACACCTTC. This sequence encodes CASRPDGDYGYTF.

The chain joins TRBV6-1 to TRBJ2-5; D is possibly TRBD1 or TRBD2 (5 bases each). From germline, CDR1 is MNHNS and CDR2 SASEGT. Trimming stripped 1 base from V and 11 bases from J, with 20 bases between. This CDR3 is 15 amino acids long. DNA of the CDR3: TGTGCCAGCAGTGAAGTTGAGGGCGTAGGGGCCAAGCAGTACTTC. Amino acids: CASSEVEGVGAKQYF.

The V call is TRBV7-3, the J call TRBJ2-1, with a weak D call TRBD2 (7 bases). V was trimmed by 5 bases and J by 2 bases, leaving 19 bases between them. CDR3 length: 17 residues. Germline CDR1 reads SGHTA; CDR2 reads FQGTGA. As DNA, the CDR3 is TGTGCCAGCAGCGCCTCTCTAGGGGGGGGGGCCTACAATGAGCAGTTCTTC. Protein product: CASSASLGGGAYNEQFF.

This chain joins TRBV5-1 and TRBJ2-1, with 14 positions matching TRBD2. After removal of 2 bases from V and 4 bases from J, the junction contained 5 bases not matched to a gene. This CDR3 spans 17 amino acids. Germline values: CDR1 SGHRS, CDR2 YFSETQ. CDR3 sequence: CASSLGLAGGLYNEQFF. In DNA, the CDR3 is TGCGCCAGCAGCTTAGGACTAGCGGGGGGTTTATACAATGAGCAGTTCTTC.

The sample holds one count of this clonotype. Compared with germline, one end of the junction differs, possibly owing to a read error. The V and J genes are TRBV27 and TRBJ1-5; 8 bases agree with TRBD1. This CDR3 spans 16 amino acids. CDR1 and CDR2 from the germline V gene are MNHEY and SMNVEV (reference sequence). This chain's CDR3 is CASSPRTGSSNQSQHF. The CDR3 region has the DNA TGTGCCAGCAGTCCCCGGACAGGGAGTAGCAATCAGTCCCAGCATTTT.